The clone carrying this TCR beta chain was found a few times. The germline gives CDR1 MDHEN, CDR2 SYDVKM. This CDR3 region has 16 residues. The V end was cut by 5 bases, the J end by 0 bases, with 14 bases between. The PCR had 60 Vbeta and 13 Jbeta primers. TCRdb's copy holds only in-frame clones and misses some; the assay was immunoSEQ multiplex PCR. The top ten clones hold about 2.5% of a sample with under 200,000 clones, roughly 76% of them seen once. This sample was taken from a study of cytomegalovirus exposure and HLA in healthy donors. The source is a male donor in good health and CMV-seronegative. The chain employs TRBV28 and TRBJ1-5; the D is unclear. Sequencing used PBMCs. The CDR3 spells CASSRPRSYSNQPQHF. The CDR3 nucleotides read TGTGCCAGCAGTCGACCCAGGTCATATAGCAATCAGCCCCAGCATTTT.